The sequence of this TCR beta chain was determined in a study of blood T cells in healthy people across ages. Then a second PCR, running roughly 7 to 11 cycles, was carried out with a sample-barcoded 5' primer and a J-beta primer mix. TCRdb re-called the 5' RACE reads through MiXCR, storing one row per CDR3 protein. The sample holds some 1.1 million distinct CDR3 sequences, less than 45% seen once. The J segment lost 3 bases and the V segment lost 7 bases, leaving 12 bases of the junction unmatched. Germline V gene lookup returns CDR1 MGHDK and CDR2 SYGVNS. The CDR3 totals 15 residues. Extracted total RNA amounted to at least 5.5 micrograms for each sample. Whole-study findings and limits: In long-lived donors, naive CD4+ cell counts and diversity exceeded those of aged donors.

Comment on this clonotype: What it binds is not known.

J is TRBJ2-7 and V is TRBV25-1, with 7 bases lining up with TRBD1. This receptor was identified in a man aged 18 to 30 in good health. The material sequenced was blood. This CDR3 reads CASKGLRQGYYEQYF. For the CDR3, the DNA is TGTGCCAGCAAAGGGCTTCGACAGGGTTACTACGAGCAGTACTTC.